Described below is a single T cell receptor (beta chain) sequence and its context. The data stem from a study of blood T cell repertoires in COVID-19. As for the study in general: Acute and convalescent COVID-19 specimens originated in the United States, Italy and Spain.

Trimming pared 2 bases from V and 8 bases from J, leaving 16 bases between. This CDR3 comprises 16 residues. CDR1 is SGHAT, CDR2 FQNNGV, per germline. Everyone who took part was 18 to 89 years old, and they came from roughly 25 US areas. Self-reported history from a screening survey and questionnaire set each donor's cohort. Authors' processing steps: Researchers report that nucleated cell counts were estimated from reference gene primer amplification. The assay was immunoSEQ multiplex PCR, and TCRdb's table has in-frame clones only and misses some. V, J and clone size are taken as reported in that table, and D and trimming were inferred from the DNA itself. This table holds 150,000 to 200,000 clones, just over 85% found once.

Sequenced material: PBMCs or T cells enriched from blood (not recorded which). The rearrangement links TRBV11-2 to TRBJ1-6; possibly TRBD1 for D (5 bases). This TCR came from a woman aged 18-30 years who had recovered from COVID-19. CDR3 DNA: TGTGCCAGCAGCTTATCAGGGATTGGCGTTTATTCACCCCTCCACTTT. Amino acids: CASSLSGIGVYSPLHF. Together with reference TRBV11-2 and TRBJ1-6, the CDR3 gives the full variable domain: EAGVAQSPRYKIIEKRQSVAFWCNPISGHATLYWYQQILGQGPKLLIQFQNNGVVDDSQLPKDRFSAERLKGVDSTLKIQPAKLEDSAVYLCASSLSGIGVYSPLHFGNGTRLTVT.